This T cell receptor beta chain was recorded in a study of blood T cell repertoires in COVID-19. The J segment lost 7 bases and the V segment lost 1 base, leaving 7 bases of the junction unmatched. The CDR3 contains 14 residues. CDR1 SGHTA and CDR2 FQGNSA come from the germline V gene. Source study methods: Scientists estimated how many nucleated cells there were by amplifying reference gene primers. Sequenced by immunoSEQ multiplex PCR; TCRdb stores in-frame clones only, minus some. The V and J calls and the clone size are those of that table, but D and trimming were determined from the DNA. Seen here are around 70,000 clones, roughly four fifths observed once, and the top ten hold 21%.

This sequence joins TRBV7-2 and TRBJ2-7; TRBD1 matches at 7 bases. The source material was peripheral blood. The sequence was obtained from a man between 65 and 79 years old with acute or convalescent COVID-19. This CDR3 is CASSLGQGVGEQYF. CDR3 DNA: TGTGCCAGCAGCTTAGGGCAGGGGGTGGGGGAGCAGTACTTC.